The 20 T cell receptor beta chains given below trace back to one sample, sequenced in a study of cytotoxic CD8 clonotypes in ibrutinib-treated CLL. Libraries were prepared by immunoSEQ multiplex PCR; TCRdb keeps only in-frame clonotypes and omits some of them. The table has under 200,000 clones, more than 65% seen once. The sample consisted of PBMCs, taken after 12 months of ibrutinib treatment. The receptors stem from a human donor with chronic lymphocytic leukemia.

CDR3 nucleotides: TGTGCCAGCAGTTCTAGCGGGGTTAGCTCCTACAATGAGCAGTTCTTC. This sequence encodes CASSSSGVSSYNEQFF. V is TRBV28 and J is TRBJ2-1, with 9 bases fitting TRBD2. V gave up 4 bases and J gave up 0 bases; unmatched junction bases: 4. The V gene's germline CDR1 is MDHEN and CDR2 SYDVKM. The CDR3 extends over 16 amino acids.

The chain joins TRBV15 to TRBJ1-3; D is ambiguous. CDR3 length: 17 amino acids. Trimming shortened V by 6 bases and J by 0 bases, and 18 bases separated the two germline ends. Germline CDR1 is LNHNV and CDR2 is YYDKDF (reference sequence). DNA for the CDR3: TGTGCCACCAGAGCGGGCCGGGGTCAAAGCTCTGGAAACACCATATATTTT. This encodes CATRAGRGQSSGNTIYF.

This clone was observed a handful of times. The CDR3 loop is CASTKSGTGDPNEQFF. The CDR3 DNA reads as TGTGCCAGCACCAAATCTGGGACAGGGGATCCCAATGAGCAGTTCTTC. The rearrangement joins TRBV9 to TRBJ2-1; 10 nucleotides match TRBD1. Germline CDR1 and CDR2: SGDLS and YYNGEE. The CDR3 extends over 16 amino acids. V lost 6 bases and J lost 6; bases outside the gene matches: 12. Looking up the rest from reference TRBV9 and TRBJ2-1 gives the full variable domain: DSGVTQTPKHLITATGQRVTLRCSPRSGDLSVYWYQQSLDQGLQFLIQYYNGEERAKGNILERFSAQQFPDLHSELNLSSLELGDSALYFCASTKSGTGDPNEQFFGPGTRLTVL.

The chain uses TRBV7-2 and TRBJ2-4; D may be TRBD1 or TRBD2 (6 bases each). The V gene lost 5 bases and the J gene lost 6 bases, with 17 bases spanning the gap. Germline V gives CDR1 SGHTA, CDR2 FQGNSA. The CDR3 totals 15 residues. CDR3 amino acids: CASSLPRGQGNIQYF. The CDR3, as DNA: TGTGCCAGCAGCCTCCCCCGGGGGCAGGGAAACATTCAGTACTTC. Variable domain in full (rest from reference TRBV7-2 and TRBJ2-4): GAGVSQSPSNKVTEKGKDVELRCDPISGHTALYWYRQSLGQGLEFLIYFQGNSAPDKSGLPSDRFSAERTGGSVSTLTIQRTQQEDSAVYLCASSLPRGQGNIQYFGAGTRLSVL.

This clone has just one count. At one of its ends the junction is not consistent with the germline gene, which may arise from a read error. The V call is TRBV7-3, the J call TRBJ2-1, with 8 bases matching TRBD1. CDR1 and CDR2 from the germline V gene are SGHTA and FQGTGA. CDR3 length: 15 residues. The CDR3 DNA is TGTGCCAGCAGCCTAACAGGGGGGTTCCTCAATGAGCAGTTCTTC. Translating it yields CASSLTGGFLNEQFF.

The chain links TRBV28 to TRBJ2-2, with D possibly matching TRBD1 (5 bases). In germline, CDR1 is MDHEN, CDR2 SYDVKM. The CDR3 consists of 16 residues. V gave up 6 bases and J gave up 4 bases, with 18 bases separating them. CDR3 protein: CASRTPVQGGTGELFF. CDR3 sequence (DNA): TGTGCCAGCAGAACCCCCGTCCAGGGTGGCACCGGGGAGCTGTTTTTT.

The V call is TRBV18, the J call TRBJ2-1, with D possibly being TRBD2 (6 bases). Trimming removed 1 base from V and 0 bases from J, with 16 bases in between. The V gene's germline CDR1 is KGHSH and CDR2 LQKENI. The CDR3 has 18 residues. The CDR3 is CASSPLEGTGNSYNEQFF. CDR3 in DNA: TGTGCCAGCTCACCACTGGAGGGAACAGGTAACTCCTACAATGAGCAGTTCTTC.

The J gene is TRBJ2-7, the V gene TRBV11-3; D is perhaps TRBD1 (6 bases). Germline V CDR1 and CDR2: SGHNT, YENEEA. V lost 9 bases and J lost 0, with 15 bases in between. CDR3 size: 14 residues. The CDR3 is CARPGHCYSYEQYF. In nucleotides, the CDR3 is TGTGCCAGACCGGGACACTGCTACTCCTACGAGCAGTACTTC.

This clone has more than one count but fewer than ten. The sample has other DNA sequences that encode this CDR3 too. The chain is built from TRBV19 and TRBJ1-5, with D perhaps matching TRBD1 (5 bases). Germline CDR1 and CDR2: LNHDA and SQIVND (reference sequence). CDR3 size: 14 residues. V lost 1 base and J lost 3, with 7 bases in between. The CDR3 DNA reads TGTGCCAGTAGTATAGTTGGGGCCAATCAGCCCCAGCATTTT. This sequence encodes CASSIVGANQPQHF.

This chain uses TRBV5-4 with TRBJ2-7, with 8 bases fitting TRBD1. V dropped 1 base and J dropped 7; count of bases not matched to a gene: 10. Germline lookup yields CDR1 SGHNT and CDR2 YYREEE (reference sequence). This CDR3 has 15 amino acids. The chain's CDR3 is CASSLRGRGRGEQYF. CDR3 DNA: TGTGCCAGCAGCTTGCGGGGCAGGGGGCGCGGAGAGCAGTACTTC.

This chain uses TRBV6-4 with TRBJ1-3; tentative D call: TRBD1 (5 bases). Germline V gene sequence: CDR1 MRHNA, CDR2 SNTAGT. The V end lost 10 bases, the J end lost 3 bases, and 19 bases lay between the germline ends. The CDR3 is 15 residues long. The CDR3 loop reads CANPVRVVCGNTIYF. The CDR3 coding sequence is TGTGCCAACCCAGTCAGGGTTGTGTGTGGAAACACCATATATTTT.

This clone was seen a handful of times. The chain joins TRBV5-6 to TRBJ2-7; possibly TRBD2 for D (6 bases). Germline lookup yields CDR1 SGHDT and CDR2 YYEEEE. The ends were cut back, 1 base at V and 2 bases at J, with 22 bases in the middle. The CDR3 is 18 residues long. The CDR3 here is CASSLSLNRRERPYEQYF. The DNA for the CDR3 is TGTGCCAGCAGCTTGTCACTTAACCGACGGGAGCGCCCCTACGAGCAGTACTTC.

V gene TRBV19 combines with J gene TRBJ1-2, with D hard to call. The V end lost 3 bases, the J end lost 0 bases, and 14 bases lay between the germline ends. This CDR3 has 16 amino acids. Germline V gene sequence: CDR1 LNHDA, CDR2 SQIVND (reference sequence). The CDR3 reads CASSINRRSTNYGYTF. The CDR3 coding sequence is TGTGCCAGTAGTATTAACCGACGGTCGACTAACTATGGCTACACCTTC.

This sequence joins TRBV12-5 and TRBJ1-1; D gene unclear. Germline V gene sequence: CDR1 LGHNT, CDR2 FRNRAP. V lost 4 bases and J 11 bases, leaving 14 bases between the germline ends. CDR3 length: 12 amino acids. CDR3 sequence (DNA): TGTGCTAGTGGTTCCCCAGGAGCGGTGGCTTTCTTT. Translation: CASGSPGAVAFF.

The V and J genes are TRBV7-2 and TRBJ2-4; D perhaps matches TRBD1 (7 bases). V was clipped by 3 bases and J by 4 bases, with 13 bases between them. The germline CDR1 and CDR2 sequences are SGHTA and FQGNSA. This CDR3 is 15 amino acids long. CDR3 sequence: CASSFWQGGKNIQYF. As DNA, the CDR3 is TGTGCCAGCAGCTTTTGGCAGGGGGGAAAAAACATTCAGTACTTC.

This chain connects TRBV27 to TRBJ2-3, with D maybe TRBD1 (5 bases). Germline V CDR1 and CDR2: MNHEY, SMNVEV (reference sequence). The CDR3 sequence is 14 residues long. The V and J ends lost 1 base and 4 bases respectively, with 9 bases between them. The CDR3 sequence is CASSLLFRADTQYF. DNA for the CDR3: TGTGCCAGCAGTTTATTGTTCAGGGCAGATACGCAGTATTTT.

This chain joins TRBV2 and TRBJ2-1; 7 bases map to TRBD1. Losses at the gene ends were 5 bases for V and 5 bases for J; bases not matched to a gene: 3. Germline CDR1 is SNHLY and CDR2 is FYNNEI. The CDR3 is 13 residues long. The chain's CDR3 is CASSSDRDNEQFF. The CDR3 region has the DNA TGTGCCAGCAGTAGTGACAGGGACAATGAGCAGTTCTTC.

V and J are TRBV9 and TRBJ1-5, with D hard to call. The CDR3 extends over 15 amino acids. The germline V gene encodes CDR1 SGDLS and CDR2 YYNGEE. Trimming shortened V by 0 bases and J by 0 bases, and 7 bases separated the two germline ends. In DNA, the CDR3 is TGTGCCAGCAGCGTAGCCTTAGATAGCAATCAGCCCCAGCATTTT. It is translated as CASSVALDSNQPQHF.

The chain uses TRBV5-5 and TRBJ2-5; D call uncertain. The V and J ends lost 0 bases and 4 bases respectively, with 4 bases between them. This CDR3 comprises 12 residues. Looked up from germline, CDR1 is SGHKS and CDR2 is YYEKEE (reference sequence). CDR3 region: CASSLGTETQYF. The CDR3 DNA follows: TGTGCCAGCAGCTTGGGCACAGAGACCCAGTACTTC.

The CDR3 here is CASSLWGGDSPYNEQFF. The CDR3 coding sequence is TGTGCCAGCAGTTTATGGGGGGGGGATAGCCCCTACAATGAGCAGTTCTTC. This chain links TRBV28 with TRBJ2-1, with 7 bases fitting TRBD2. The CDR3 totals 17 residues. CDR1 and CDR2 from the germline V gene are MDHEN and SYDVKM. V lost 0 bases, J lost 2 bases, and 7 bases stayed unmatched.